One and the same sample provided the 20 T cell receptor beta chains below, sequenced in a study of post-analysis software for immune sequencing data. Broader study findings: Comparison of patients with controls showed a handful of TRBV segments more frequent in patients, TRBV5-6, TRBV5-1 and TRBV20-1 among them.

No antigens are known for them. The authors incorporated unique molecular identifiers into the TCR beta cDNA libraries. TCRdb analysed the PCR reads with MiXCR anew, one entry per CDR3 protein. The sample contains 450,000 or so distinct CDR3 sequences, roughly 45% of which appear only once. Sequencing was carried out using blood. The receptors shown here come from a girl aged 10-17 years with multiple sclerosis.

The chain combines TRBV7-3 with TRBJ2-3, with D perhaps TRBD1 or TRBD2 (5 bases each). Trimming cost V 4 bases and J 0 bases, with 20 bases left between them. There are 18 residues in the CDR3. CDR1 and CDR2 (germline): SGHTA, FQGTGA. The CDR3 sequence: CASSSRPRGESSTDTQYF. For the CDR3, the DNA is TGTGCCAGCAGCTCCCGCCCGAGAGGGGAATCTAGCACAGATACGCAGTATTTT.

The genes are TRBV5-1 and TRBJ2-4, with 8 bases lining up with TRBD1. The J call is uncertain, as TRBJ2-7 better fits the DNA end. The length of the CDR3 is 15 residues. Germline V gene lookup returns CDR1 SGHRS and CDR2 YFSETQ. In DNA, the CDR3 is TGCGCCAGCAGCTATCCGGACAGGGCAGCGAACGAGCAGTACTTC. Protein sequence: CASSYPDRAANEQYF.

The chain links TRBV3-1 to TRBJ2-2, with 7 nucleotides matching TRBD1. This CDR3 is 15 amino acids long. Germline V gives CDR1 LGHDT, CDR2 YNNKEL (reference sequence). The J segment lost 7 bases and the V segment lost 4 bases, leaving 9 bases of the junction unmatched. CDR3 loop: CASSLGQVVNGELFF. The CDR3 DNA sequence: TGTGCCAGCAGCCTCGGACAGGTGGTGAACGGGGAGCTGTTTTTT. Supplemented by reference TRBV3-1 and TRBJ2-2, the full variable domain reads DTAVSQTPKYLVTQMGNDKSIKCEQNLGHDTMYWYKQDSKKFLKIMFSYNNKELIINETVPNRFSPKSPDKAHLNLHINSLELGDSAVYFCASSLGQVVNGELFFGEGSRLTVL.

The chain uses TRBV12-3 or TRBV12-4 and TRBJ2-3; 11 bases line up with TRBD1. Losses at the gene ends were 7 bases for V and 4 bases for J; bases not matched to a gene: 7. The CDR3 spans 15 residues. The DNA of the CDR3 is TGTGCCAGCATCCTCGGGACAGGGGGTGCAGATACGCAGTATTTT. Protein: CASILGTGGADTQYF.

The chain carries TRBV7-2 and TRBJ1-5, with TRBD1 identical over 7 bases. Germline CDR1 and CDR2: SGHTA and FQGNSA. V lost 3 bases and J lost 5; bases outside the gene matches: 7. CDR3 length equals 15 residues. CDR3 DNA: TGTGCCAGCAGCTTGAGACAGGGAATTGATCAGCCCCAGCATTTT. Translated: CASSLRQGIDQPQHF.

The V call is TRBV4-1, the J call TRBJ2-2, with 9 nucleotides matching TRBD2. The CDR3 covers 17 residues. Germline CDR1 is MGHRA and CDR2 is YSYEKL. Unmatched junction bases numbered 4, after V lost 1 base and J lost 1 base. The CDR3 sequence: CASSQGGAGGNTGELFF. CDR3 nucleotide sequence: TGCGCCAGCAGCCAAGGAGGAGCGGGGGGGAACACCGGGGAGCTGTTTTTT.

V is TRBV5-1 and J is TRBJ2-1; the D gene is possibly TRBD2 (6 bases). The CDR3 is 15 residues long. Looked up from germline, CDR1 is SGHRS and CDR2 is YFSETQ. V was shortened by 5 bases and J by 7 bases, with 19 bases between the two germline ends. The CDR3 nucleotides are TGCGCCAGCAGATTTGACGGGACTTACTATAATGAGCAGTTCTTC. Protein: CASRFDGTYYNEQFF.

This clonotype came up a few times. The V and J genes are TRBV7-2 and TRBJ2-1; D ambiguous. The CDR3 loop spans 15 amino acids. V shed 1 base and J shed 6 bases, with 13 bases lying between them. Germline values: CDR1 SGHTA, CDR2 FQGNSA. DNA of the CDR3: TGTGCCAGCAGCTTAGGGAGAGTTGGATCCAATGAGCAGTTCTTC. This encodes CASSLGRVGSNEQFF.

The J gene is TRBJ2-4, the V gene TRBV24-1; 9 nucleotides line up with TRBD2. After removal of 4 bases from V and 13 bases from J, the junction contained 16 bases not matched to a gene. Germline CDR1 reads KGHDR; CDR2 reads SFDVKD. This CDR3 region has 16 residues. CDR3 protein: CATSDRGLASYNEQYF. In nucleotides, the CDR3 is TGTGCCACCAGTGACCGGGGACTAGCATCCTACAATGAGCAGTACTTC.

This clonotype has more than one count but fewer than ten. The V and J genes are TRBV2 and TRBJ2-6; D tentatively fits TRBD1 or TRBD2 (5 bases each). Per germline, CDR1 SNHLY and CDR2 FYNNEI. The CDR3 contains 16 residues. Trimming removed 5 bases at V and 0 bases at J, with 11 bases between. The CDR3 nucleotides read TGTGCCAGCAGTCGGGACGCGAGCTCTGGGGCCAACGTCCTGACTTTC. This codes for CASSRDASSGANVLTF.

The CDR3 region is CASSLSPRLAATDTQYF. The DNA for the CDR3 is TGTGCCAGCAGTTTATCCCCCCGACTAGCGGCCACAGATACGCAGTATTTT. The chain carries TRBV28 and TRBJ2-3, with 9 bases that match TRBD2. The germline gives CDR1 MDHEN, CDR2 SYDVKM. V was pared by 1 base and J by 2 bases, with 7 bases of the junction left unmatched. The length of the CDR3 is 17 residues.

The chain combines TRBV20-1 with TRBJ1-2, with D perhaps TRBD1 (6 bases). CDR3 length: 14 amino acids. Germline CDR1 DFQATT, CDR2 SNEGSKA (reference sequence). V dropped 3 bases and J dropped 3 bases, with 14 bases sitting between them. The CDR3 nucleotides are TGCAGTGCTAGCAAAACGGGGGGCTACTATGGCTACACCTTC. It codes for CSASKTGGYYGYTF.

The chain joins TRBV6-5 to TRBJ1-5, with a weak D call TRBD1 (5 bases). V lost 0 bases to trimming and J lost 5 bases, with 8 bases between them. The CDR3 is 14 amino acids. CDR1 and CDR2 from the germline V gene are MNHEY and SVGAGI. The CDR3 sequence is CASSYSGGYQPQHF. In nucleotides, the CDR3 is TGTGCCAGCAGTTACTCCGGGGGATATCAGCCCCAGCATTTT.

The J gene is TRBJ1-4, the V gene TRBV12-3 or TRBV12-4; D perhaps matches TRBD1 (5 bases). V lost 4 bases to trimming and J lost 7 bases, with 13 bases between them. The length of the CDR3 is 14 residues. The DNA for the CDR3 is TGTGCCAGCAGTTGGGACCCGAACCTTGAAAAACTGTTTTTT. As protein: CASSWDPNLEKLFF.

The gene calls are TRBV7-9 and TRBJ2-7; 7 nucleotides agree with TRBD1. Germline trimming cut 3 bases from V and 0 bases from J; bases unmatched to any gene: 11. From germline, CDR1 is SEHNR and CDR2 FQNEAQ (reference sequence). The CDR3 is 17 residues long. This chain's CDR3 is CASSFGLEQGFSYEQYF. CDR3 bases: TGTGCCAGCAGCTTTGGATTGGAACAGGGGTTCTCCTACGAGCAGTACTTC.

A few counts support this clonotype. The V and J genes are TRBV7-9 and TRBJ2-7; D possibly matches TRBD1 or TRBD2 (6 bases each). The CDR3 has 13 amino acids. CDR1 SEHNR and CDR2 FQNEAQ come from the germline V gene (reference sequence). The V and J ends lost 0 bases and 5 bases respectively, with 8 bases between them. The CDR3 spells CASSLAGGHEQYF. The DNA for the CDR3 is TGTGCCAGCAGCTTAGCGGGGGGCCACGAGCAGTACTTC.

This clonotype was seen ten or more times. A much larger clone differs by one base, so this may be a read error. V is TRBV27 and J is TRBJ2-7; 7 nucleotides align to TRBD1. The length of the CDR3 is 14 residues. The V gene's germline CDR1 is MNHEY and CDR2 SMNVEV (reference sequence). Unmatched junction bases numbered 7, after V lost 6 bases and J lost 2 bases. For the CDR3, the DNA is TGTGCCAGCAGGGAGACCGGGACAGCCTACGAGCAGTACTTC. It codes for CASRETGTAYEQYF.

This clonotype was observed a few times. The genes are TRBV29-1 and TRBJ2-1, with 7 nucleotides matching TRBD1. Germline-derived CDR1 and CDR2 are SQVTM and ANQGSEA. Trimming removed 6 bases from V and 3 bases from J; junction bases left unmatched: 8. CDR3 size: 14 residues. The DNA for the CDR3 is TGCAGCGTGGGGCGAGGGGGCCTCTACAATGAGCAGTTCTTC. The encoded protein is CSVGRGGLYNEQFF.

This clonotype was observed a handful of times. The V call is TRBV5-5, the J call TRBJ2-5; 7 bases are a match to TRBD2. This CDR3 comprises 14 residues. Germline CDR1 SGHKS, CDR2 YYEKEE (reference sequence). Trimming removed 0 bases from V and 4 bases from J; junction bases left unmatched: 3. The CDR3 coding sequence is TGTGCCAGCAGCTTGGATCTAGCGGCAGAGACCCAGTACTTC. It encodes CASSLDLAAETQYF.

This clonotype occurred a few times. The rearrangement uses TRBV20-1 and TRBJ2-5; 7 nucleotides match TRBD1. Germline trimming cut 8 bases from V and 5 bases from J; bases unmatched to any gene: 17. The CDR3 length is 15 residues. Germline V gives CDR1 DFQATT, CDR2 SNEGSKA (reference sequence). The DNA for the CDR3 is TGCAGTCTACGCGCGACAGGGTTAGAAGTGGAGACCCAGTACTTC. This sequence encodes CSLRATGLEVETQYF.